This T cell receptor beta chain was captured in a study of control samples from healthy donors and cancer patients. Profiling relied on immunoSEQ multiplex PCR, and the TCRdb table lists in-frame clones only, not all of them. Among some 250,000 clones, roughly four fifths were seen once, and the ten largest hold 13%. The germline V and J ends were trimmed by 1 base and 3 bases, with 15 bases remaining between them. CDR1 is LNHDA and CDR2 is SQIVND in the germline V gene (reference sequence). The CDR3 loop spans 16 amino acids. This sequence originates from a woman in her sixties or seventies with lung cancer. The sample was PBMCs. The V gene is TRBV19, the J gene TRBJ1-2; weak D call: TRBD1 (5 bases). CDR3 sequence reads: CASSIVRLGTDYGYTF. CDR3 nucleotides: TGTGCCAGTAGTATAGTCCGCCTCGGGACTGACTATGGCTACACCTTC.